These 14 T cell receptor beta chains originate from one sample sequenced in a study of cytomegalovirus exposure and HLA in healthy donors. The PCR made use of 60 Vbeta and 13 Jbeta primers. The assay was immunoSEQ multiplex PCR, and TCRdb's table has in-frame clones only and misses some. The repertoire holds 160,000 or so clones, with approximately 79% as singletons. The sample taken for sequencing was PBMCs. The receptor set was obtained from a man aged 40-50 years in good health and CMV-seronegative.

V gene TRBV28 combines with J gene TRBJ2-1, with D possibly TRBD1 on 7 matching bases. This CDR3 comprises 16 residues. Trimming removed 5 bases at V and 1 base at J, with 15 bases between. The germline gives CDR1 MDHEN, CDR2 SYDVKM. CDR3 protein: CASSAGGRGSYNEQFF. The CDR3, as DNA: TGTGCCAGCAGTGCCGGGGGCAGGGGGTCCTACAATGAGCAGTTCTTC.

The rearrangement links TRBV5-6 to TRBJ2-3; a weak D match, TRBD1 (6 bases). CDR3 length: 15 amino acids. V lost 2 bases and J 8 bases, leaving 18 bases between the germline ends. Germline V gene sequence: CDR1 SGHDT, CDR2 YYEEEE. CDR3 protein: CASSFGTHRGGTQYF. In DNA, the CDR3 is TGTGCCAGCAGCTTCGGGACACACAGAGGGGGTACGCAGTATTTT. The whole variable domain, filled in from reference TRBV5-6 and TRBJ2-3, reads DAGVTQSPTHLIKTRGQQVTLRCSPKSGHDTVSWYQQALGQGPQFIFQYYEEEERQRGNFPDRFSGHQFPNYSSELNVNALLLGDSALYLCASSFGTHRGGTQYFGPGTRLTVL.

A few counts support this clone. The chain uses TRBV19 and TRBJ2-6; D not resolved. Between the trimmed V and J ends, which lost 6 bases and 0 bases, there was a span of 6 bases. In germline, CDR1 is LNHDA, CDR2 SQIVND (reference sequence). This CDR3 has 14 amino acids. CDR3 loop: CASRQHSGANVLTF. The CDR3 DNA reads TGTGCCAGTAGACAGCACTCTGGGGCCAACGTCCTGACTTTC.

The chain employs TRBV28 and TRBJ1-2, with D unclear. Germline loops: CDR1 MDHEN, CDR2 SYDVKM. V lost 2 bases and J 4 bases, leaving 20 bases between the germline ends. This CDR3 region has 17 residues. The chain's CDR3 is CASSLPPSGLGAYGYTF. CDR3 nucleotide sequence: TGTGCCAGCAGTTTACCGCCCTCCGGACTCGGAGCCTATGGCTACACCTTC.

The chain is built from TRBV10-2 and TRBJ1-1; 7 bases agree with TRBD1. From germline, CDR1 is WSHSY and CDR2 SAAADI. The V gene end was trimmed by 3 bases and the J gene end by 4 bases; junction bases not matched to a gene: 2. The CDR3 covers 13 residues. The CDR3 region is CASSDNRGTEAFF. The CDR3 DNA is TGCGCCAGCAGTGATAACAGGGGCACTGAAGCTTTCTTT.

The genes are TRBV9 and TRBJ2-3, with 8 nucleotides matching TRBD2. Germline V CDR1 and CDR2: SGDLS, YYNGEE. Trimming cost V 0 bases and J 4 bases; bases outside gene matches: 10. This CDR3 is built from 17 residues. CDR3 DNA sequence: TGTGCCAGCAGCGTAGTGAGCGGGAGATTGAGCGCAGATACGCAGTATTTT. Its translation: CASSVVSGRLSADTQYF.

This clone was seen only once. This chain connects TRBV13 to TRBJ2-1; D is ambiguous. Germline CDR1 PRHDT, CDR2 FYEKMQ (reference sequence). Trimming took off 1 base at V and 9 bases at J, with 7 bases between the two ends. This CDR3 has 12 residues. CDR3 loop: CASSLDQVEQFF. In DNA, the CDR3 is TGTGCCAGCAGCTTAGACCAGGTTGAGCAGTTCTTC.

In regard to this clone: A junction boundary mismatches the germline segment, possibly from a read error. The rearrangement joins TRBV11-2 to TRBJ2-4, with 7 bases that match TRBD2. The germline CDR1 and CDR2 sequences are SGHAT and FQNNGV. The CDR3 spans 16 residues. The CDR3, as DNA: TGTGCCAGCAGCCCCGGTTGGGGGGGAGCCAAAAACAGTCAGTACTTC. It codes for CASSPGWGGAKNSQYF.

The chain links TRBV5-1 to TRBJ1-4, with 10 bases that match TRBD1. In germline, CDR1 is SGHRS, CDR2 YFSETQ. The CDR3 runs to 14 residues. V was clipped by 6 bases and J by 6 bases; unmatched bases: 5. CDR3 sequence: CASKSGTGDEKLFF. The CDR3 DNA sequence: TGCGCCAGCAAGTCCGGGACAGGGGATGAAAAACTGTTTTTT.

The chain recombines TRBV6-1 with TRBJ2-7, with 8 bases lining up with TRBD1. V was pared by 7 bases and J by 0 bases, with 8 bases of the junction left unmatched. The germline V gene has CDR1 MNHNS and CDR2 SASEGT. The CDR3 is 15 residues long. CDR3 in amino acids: CASNQGALSSYEQYF. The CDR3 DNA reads TGTGCCAGCAACCAGGGGGCCCTTAGCTCCTACGAGCAGTACTTC.

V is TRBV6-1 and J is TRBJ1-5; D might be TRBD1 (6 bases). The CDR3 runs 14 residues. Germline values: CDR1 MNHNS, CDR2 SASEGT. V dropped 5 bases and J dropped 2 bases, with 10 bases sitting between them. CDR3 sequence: CASSSRTGNQPQHF. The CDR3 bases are TGTGCCAGCAGTTCCCGGACAGGCAATCAGCCCCAGCATTTT.

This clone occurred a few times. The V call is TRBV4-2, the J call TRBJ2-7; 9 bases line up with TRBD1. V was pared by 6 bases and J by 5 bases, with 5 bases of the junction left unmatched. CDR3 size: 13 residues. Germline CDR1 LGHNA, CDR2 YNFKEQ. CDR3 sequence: CASRGTGRHEQYF. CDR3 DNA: TGTGCCAGCAGGGGGACAGGGCGGCACGAGCAGTACTTC.

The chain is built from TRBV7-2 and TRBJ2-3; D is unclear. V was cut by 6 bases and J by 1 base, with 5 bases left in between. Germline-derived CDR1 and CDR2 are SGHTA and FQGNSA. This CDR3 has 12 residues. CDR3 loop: CASRPGTDTQYF. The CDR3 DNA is TGTGCCAGCAGACCAGGCACAGATACGCAGTATTTT.

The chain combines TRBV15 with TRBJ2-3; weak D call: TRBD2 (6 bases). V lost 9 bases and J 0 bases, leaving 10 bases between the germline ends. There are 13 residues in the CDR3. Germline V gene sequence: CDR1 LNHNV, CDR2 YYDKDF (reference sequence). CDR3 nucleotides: TGTGCCACGGAAAGCGGGAGCACAGATACGCAGTATTTT. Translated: CATESGSTDTQYF. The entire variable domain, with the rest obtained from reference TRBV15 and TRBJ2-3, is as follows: DAMVIQNPRYQVTQFGKPVTLSCSQTLNHNVMYWYQQKSSQAPKLLFHYYDKDFNNEADTPDNFQSRRPNTSFCFLDIRSPGLGDTAMYLCATESGSTDTQYFGPGTRLTVL.